This is a list of T cell receptor beta chains from one sample in a study of glioma-infiltrating T cells after dendritic cell vaccination. The protocol was immunoSEQ multiplex PCR, while the TCRdb copy is restricted to in-frame clones and leaves out a portion. The sample holds roughly 3,500 clones, roughly 92% seen once. Sequenced material: blood, taken before dendritic cell vaccination. Receptor source: a human donor with glioblastoma. The CDR3 runs from the conserved cysteine through the conserved F or W. D genes are given only for firm matches. For some rows the clone size is stated as once, few or many, or as a class when expanded; others skip it.

size: .
V: TRBV5-1
J: TRBJ2-7
D: .
DNA: TGCGCCAGCAGCTTGGACGGCTACGAGCAGTACTTC
CDR3: CASSLDGYEQYF

size: .
V: TRBV6-1
J: TRBJ1-5
D: .
DNA: TGTGCCAGCAGTGCAACAGAAAATCAGCCCCAGCATTTT
CDR3: CASSATENQPQHF

size: .
V: TRBV2
J: TRBJ2-5
D: .
DNA: TGTGCCAGCAGTGTTCACAGGCAAGAGACCCAGTACTTC
CDR3: CASSVHRQETQYF

size: .
V: TRBV18
J: TRBJ2-7
D: .
DNA: TGTGCCAGCTCAGCCACAGACCTCTACGAGCAGTACTTC
CDR3: CASSATDLYEQYF

size: .
V: TRBV27
J: TRBJ1-1
D: .
DNA: TGTGCCAGCATTCGTTCCAGGGCGAACACTGAAGCTTTCTTT
CDR3: CASIRSRANTEAFF

size: .
V: TRBV2
J: TRBJ2-1
D: .
DNA: TGTGCCAGCACCTCGGAGTTCTTC
CDR3: CASTSEFF

size: .
V: TRBV28
J: TRBJ2-1
D: TRBD2
DNA: TGTGCCAGCAGTTGGACTAGGTTTTTTAATGAGCAGTTCTTC
CDR3: CASSWTRFFNEQFF

size: .
V: TRBV28
J: TRBJ2-1
D: TRBD2
DNA: TGTGCCAGCAGTTTGACGGGAGGCCATGAGCAGTTCTTC
CDR3: CASSLTGGHEQFF

size: .
V: TRBV11-2
J: TRBJ2-7
D: TRBD2
DNA: TGTGCCAGCAGCTTAGATATAGCGGGGCTTTACGAGCAGTACTTC
CDR3: CASSLDIAGLYEQYF

size: .
V: TRBV2
J: TRBJ2-2
D: .
DNA: TGTGCCAGCAGTGTAGAGGGAACCGGGGAGCTGTTTTTT
CDR3: CASSVEGTGELFF

size: .
V: TRBV6-1
J: TRBJ2-7
D: .
DNA: TGTGCCAGCAGCGATGGACAGTCCCCCTACGAGCAGTACTTC
CDR3: CASSDGQSPYEQYF

size: .
V: TRBV23-1
J: TRBJ1-5
D: .
DNA: TGCGCCAGCAGTCGCGACAGTGTAAATAGCAATCAGCCCCAGCATTTT
CDR3: CASSRDSVNSNQPQHF

size: .
V: TRBV9
J: TRBJ2-7
D: TRBD2
DNA: TGTGCCAGCAGTCGTAGCGGGGGCTCCTACGAGCAGTACTTC
CDR3: CASSRSGGSYEQYF

size: .
V: TRBV6-5
J: TRBJ1-2
D: .
DNA: TGTGCCAGCAGTCCAGGGGCCGGCTACACCTTC
CDR3: CASSPGAGYTF

size: .
V: TRBV2
J: TRBJ2-5
D: TRBD1
DNA: TGTGCCAGCAGTGTACAGGGGTCAGGAGAGACCCAGTACTTC
CDR3: CASSVQGSGETQYF

size: .
V: TRBV7-3
J: TRBJ2-7
D: .
DNA: TGTGCCAGCAGCTTCTCCGTCTACGAGCAGTACTTC
CDR3: CASSFSVYEQYF

size: few
V: TRBV10-3
J: TRBJ1-3
D: TRBD1
DNA: TGTGCCAGTAACCGGGACAGATTTTCTGGAAACACCATATATTTT
CDR3: CASNRDRFSGNTIYF

size: .
V: TRBV19
J: TRBJ1-2
D: .
DNA: TGTGCCAGTAGCAACCCGAACAGGGAGGGCTACACCTTC
CDR3: CASSNPNREGYTF